Each of the 9 T cell receptor beta chains below was sequenced from the same sample in a study of blood T cell repertoires in COVID-19 (TCRdb year 2020). Preparation of the library involved the immunoSEQ multiplex PCR assay. This is the immuneACCESS table as TCRdb keeps it, with only in-frame sequences that have V and J called. A part of the clones is gone; compared with another copy, unresolved V genes explain less than half, and the rest is unexplained. In all, the sample holds 150,000 or so clones, and roughly 80% of those were seen once. Approximately 12% of the sample comes from the top ten. The specimen sequenced was PBMCs or T cells enriched from blood (not recorded which). All receptors derive from a man in his fifties or sixties who had recovered from COVID-19.

This clone appeared once. The chain uses TRBV7-8 and TRBJ2-2; D call uncertain. CDR3 length: 13 amino acids. The V gene lost 2 bases and the J gene lost 4 bases, with 5 bases spanning the gap. Germline-derived CDR1 and CDR2 are SGHVS and FQNEAQ. DNA of the CDR3: TGTGCCAGCAGCTTAACTCTCACCGGGGAGCTGTTTTTT. This codes for CASSLTLTGELFF.

The chain is built from TRBV7-8 and TRBJ2-3; TRBD2 is a possible D gene (6 bases). Germline V gene lookup returns CDR1 SGHVS and CDR2 FQNEAQ. The V and J ends lost 1 base and 4 bases respectively, with 9 bases between them. This CDR3 has 14 residues. The CDR3 coding sequence is TGTGCCAGCAGCTTAGGCGGGGCCCCAGATACGCAGTATTTT. Its translation is CASSLGGAPDTQYF.

V gene TRBV5-4 combines with J gene TRBJ2-3, with TRBD1 matching over 7 bases. Germline V lookup: CDR1 SGHNT, CDR2 YYREEE (reference sequence). CDR3 length: 17 amino acids. V shed 5 bases, J shed 2 bases, and the junction held 14 bases outside the gene matches. The CDR3 nucleotides read TGTGCCAGCAGGATTCACGCGGACAGGACCTACACAGATACGCAGTATTTT. This translates into CASRIHADRTYTDTQYF.

This clone ranks as medium-sized. This chain uses TRBV12-2 with TRBJ2-2; the table assigns TRBD2, which was not confirmed against the DNA. TRBV12-2 is labeled a pseudogene. The CDR3 extends over 20 amino acids. CDR3 amino acids: CASRLVHSGDAAPKGGELFF. The DNA of the CDR3 is TGTGCAAGTCGCTTAGTCCACAGCGGGGACGCGGCCCCTAAAGGCGGGGAGCTGTTTTTT.

Comments on this clone: This sample also contains other DNA sequences that code for the same CDR3. The chain joins TRBV6-5 to TRBJ1-6, with 7 bases that match TRBD1. The CDR3 is 13 amino acids. Trimming removed 4 bases from V and 8 bases from J; junction bases left unmatched: 2. Germline loops: CDR1 MNHEY, CDR2 SVGAGI. The CDR3 region is CASSSQGYSPLHF. Written as DNA, the CDR3 is TGTGCCAGCAGTTCACAGGGGTATTCACCCCTCCACTTT.

Here the CDR3 reads CGTSWADTQYF. CDR3 coding DNA: TGTGGCACTAGTTGGGCAGATACGCAGTATTTT. V gene TRBV3-1 (or the pseudogene TRBV3-2) combines with J gene TRBJ2-3; D is perhaps TRBD2 (5 bases). Germline V gene sequence: CDR1 LGHDT, CDR2 YNNKEL (reference sequence). There are 11 residues in the CDR3.

This rearrangement joins TRBV7-9 to TRBJ2-3, with TRBD2 matching 13 bases. Germline V gene lookup returns CDR1 SEHNR and CDR2 FQNEAQ (reference sequence). The V and J ends lost 1 base and 0 bases, in that order; junction bases with no gene match: 4. The CDR3 is 18 residues long. The DNA for the CDR3 is TGTGCCAGCAGCTTAGGACGACTAGCGGGGGGAAGCACAGATACGCAGTATTTT. Its translation: CASSLGRLAGGSTDTQYF.

This chain joins TRBV28 and TRBJ1-6, with 9 bases lining up with TRBD1. CDR1 and CDR2 (germline): MDHEN, SYDVKM. The V segment lost 5 bases and the J segment 7 bases; nucleotides outside the gene matches: 6. The CDR3 runs 15 residues. CDR3 in DNA: TGTGCCAGCAGTCGCGTCGGGACAGGGAATTCACCCCTCCACTTT. Encoded protein: CASSRVGTGNSPLHF.

The CDR3 loop is CASSYLAGGRTEAFF. CDR3 DNA: TGTGCCAGCAGTTACCTGGCAGGGGGACGCACTGAAGCTTTCTTT. The chain joins TRBV6-6 to TRBJ1-1, with 7 bases aligning to TRBD1. From germline, CDR1 is MNHNY and CDR2 SVGAGI (reference sequence). Trimming removed 2 bases from V and 4 bases from J; junction bases left unmatched: 7. CDR3 size: 15 residues.